This T cell receptor beta chain was recovered during a study of identifying expanded T cells in peripheral blood (dated by TCRdb to about 2019). Background on the whole study: Separate aliquots of the same genomic DNA pool were sequenced to produce technical replicates, and four replicates were compared in pairs. What the study reported, not specific to this receptor: The authors expected biological variance in healthy repertoires might increase further over much longer intervals such as months to years. The binomial model flagged 0.9 to 1.5 differentially abundant clones between technical replicates, compared with roughly 15 over about 2 weeks and approximately 18 over approximately four weeks. In all healthy donors, the variance in clone template counts between samples taken around two weeks apart rose significantly as total template count increased. The beta-binomial model significantly reduced the number of clones called differentially abundant and the false-positive rate across all healthy-donor time intervals.

Concerning this clone itself: The target of this receptor is not known. No much larger clone exists at a distance of one base, and base qualities are not known.

Based on the germline V gene (reference sequence), the CDR1 and CDR2 sequences are GTSNPN and SVGIG. Including cysteine and phenylalanine, the CDR3 has 13 amino acids. This entry keeps only the CDR3 DNA: 39 bases, framed from base 1. V loses 5 bases of germline sequence and J loses 0 bases, and the interval between the two ends is 10 bases. During the collection period, no infections or other immune events were recorded for the healthy donors. To calibrate time-dependent variance in a beta-binomial model of T-cell clone differential abundance, blood repertoires from healthy donors were used as a training cohort. There were roughly 10 healthy donors in the training cohort, of whom 3 were female and 7 were male. An age range of about 29 to 65 years, with an average of 43 years, was recorded for the donors. Whole blood was collected from each healthy donor at three time points spaced two weeks apart and obtained from a commercial supplier. For immunosequencing, genomic DNA was extracted from unsorted whole blood.

The immunoSEQ Assay, which relies on bias-controlled multiplex PCR amplification of genomic DNA, was used to profile TCRbeta CDR3 regions. Per the source publication's procedure: The absolute abundance of each unique TCRbeta CDR3 region was quantified after sequences were collapsed and filtered. Two models were used to test differential abundance: a binomial model (Fisher-equivalent) and a beta-binomial model that adds time-dependent variance fitted from healthy donors. Clones with fewer than 5 combined templates were removed, and a clone was called differentially abundant if the clone's Benjamini-Hochberg FDR was below 0.01. Using the form v = (b*log(k)+a)^2, the beta-binomial variance was modeled as a function of the total template count across the two samples. In TCRdb, the immuneACCESS table is reduced to in-frame sequences with V and J assigned. These tables do not hold every clone; where another copy was compared, an unresolved V gene accounts for under half, and the others remain unexplained. The V and J calls and clone size come from that table; D and trimming were worked out from the DNA. The sample includes about 90,000 clones, with about 90% observed a single time. Clones ranked in the top ten supply around 5.2% of the sample.

Sequencing input: blood. The receptor was derived from a person between 18 and 75 years old in good health. The rearrangement joined TRBV30 to TRBJ2-5, with an unclear D gene assignment. The CDR3 region reads CAWVHEYQETQYF. The nucleotides are TGTGCCTGGGTCCACGAGTACCAAGAGACCCAGTACTTC.